What follows are 12 T cell receptor beta chains derived from one specimen sequenced in a study of blood T cells in healthy people across ages. A sample-barcoded 5' primer and a J-beta primer mix were used in a second PCR of about 7 to 12 cycles. TCRdb redid the calling of the 5' RACE reads with MiXCR, one entry per CDR3 protein. This sample has approximately 1,700,000 distinct CDR3 sequences; about two fifths occur once, and the top ten carry roughly 23%. Sequenced material: blood. The receptors shown here come from a human donor in good health.

The rearrangement joins TRBV4-2 to TRBJ2-5, with D tentatively TRBD2 (6 bases). CDR3 size: 15 residues. The germline gives CDR1 LGHNA, CDR2 YNFKEQ. V was trimmed by 3 bases and J by 3 bases, leaving 14 bases between them. CDR3 in amino acids: CASSQGRDQKETQYF. DNA for the CDR3: TGTGCCAGCAGCCAGGGGCGGGACCAGAAAGAGACCCAGTACTTC.

In this sample, this clonotype turned up a few times. The CDR3 loop reads CASSRSRTAYNYGYTF. CDR3 in DNA: TGTGCCAGTAGTCGATCGCGGACAGCTTACAACTATGGCTACACCTTC. The chain uses TRBV7-9 and TRBJ1-2; maybe TRBD1 (6 bases). The germline gives CDR1 SEHNR, CDR2 FQNEAQ (reference sequence). This CDR3 spans 16 amino acids. With 9 bases removed from V and 2 bases from J, the gap between germline ends came to 22 bases.

As to this clonotype: One base away lies a much larger clone, so this may be a sequencing read error. The chain carries TRBV7-2 and TRBJ2-7; perhaps D is TRBD1 or TRBD2 (6 bases each). From germline, CDR1 is SGHTA and CDR2 FQGNSA. This CDR3 region has 16 residues. CDR3 protein: CASSLQWGASTYERYF. CDR3 bases: TGTGCCAGCAGCTTACAATGGGGGGCTTCTACCTACGAGCGGTACTTC. Together with reference TRBV7-2 and TRBJ2-7, the CDR3 gives the full variable domain: GAGVSQSPSNKVTEKGKDVELRCDPISGHTALYWYRQSLGQGLEFLIYFQGNSAPDKSGLPSDRFSAERTGGSVSTLTIQRTQQEDSAVYLCASSLQWGASTYERYFGPGTRLTVT.

CDR3 residues: CSASEGAVTEAFF. In DNA, the CDR3 is TGCAGCGCCTCAGAGGGGGCGGTCACTGAAGCTTTCTTT. The rearrangement joins TRBV29-1 to TRBJ1-1, with 7 bases that match TRBD1. Trimming cost V 7 bases and J 4 bases; bases outside gene matches: 9. CDR1 is SQVTM and CDR2 is ANQGSEA in the germline V gene. CDR3 length: 13 residues.

V is TRBV7-9 and J is TRBJ2-5, with no clear D. Germline CDR1 is SEHNR and CDR2 is FQNEAQ (reference sequence). The length of the CDR3 is 13 residues. The V end lost 5 bases, the J end lost 0 bases, and 7 bases lay between the germline ends. Written as DNA, the CDR3 is TGTGCCAGCAGCCACCCAGACCAAGAGACCCAGTACTTC. This encodes CASSHPDQETQYF.

This chain joins TRBV20-1 and TRBJ2-3, with no clear D. The CDR3 totals 13 residues. Germline CDR1 reads DFQATT; CDR2 reads SNEGSKA (reference sequence). The V gene lost 3 bases and the J gene lost 6 bases, with 13 bases spanning the gap. The CDR3 nucleotides read TGCAGTGCTAGGGAGACACTTGCCGATACGCAGTATTTT. Its protein is CSARETLADTQYF.

The chain joins TRBV5-1 to TRBJ2-3, with 9 bases identical to TRBD2. Germline V gives CDR1 SGHRS, CDR2 YFSETQ. The CDR3 is made up of 16 amino acids. With V trimmed by 0 bases and J by 1 base, 3 bases remained unmatched. Written as DNA, the CDR3 is TGCGCCAGCAGCTTGGTGATAGCGGGGGGCACAGATACGCAGTATTTT. Its translation is CASSLVIAGGTDTQYF.

This clonotype was counted ten times or more. The chain is built from TRBV7-2 and TRBJ1-6; D remains unclear. The germline CDR1 and CDR2 sequences are SGHTA and FQGNSA. Trimming took off 2 bases at V and 7 bases at J, with 0 bases between the two ends. The length of the CDR3 is 11 residues. Written as DNA, the CDR3 is TGTGCCAGCAGCTTAAATTCACCCCTCCACTTT. It is translated as CASSLNSPLHF.

J is TRBJ2-3 and V is TRBV12-3 or TRBV12-4, with a possible D match to TRBD1 (7 bases). This CDR3 comprises 17 residues. V was trimmed by 3 bases and J by 2 bases, leaving 18 bases between them. The CDR3 is CASSFYPRDRITDTQYF. The DNA of the CDR3 is TGTGCCAGCAGTTTCTACCCGCGGGACAGAATCACAGATACGCAGTATTTT.

In this sample, this clonotype turned up many times. The CDR3 loop is CSASRTINSNQPQHF. The CDR3 nucleotides read TGCAGTGCTAGCCGGACAATAAATAGCAATCAGCCCCAGCATTTT. The rearrangement joins TRBV20-1 to TRBJ1-5; a possible D gene is TRBD1 (5 bases). CDR1 and CDR2 (germline): DFQATT, SNEGSKA (reference sequence). V was shortened by 3 bases and J by 0 bases, with 12 bases between the two germline ends. The CDR3 is made up of 15 amino acids.

The sample holds many counts of this clonotype. This chain connects TRBV6-5 to TRBJ2-7; the D gene is possibly TRBD2 (5 bases). The CDR3 is 13 amino acids. The V end was cut by 5 bases, the J end by 4 bases, with 12 bases between. Germline V gives CDR1 MNHEY, CDR2 SVGAGI. The CDR3 DNA is TGTGCCAGCAGTCGGGATTGGAGTTACGAGCAGTACTTC. It codes for CASSRDWSYEQYF.

This clonotype occurred a few times. V gene TRBV11-2 combines with J gene TRBJ2-5; D uncertain. The V gene's germline CDR1 is SGHAT and CDR2 FQNNGV. The CDR3 consists of 16 residues. V lost 1 base, J lost 7 bases, and 19 bases lay in between. CDR3 sequence: CASSLVGPQAVGTQYF. For the CDR3, the DNA is TGTGCCAGCAGCTTAGTCGGGCCTCAAGCCGTGGGGACCCAGTACTTC.